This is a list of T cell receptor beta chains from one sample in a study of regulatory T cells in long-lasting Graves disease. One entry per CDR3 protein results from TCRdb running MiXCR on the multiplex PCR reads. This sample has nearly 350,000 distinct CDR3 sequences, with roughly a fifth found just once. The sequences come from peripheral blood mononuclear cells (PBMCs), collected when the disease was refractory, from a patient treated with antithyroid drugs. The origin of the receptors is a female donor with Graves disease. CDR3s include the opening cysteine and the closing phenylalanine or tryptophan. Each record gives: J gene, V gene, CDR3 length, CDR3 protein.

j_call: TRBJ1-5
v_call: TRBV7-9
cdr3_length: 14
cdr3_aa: CASSLQGVGQPQHF

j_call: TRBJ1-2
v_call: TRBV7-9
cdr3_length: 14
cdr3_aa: CASPSQGVAIGYTF

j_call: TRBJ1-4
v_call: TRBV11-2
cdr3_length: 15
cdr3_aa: CASSLDRWTTEKLFF

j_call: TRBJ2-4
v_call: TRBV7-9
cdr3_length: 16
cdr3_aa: CASSKIYRGAKNIQYF

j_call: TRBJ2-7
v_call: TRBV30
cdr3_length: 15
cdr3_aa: CTWGKNRETSLGQYF

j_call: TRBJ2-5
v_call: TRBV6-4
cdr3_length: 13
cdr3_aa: CVSSGQQQETQYF

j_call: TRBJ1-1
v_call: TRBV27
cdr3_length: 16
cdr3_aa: CASSLGGSNMPRGAFF

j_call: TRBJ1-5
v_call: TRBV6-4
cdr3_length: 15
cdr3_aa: CASSGQGPPHQPQHF

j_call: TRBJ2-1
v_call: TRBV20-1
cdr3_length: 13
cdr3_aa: CSAGDKVVDEQFF

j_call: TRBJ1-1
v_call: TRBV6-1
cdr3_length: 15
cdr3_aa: CASSPPDRPNTEAFF

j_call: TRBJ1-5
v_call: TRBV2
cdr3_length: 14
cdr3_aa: CASSREGGPQPQHF